This T cell receptor (beta chain) appears in the sequencing data of a study of T-cell memory formation after mild COVID-19. Turning to the study itself: TCR clusters were largely donor specific. General study points: Prior to infection, memory already included some responding clones, suggesting cross-reactive memory joined. Clones that shrank (day 15 to 85) were balanced CD4/CD8, whereas later expanders leaned CD4+.

The CDR3 is made up of 18 amino acids. Employing constant-segment primers, 5'RACE generated TCR alpha and TCR beta cDNA libraries bearing sample barcodes and UMIs. TCRdb re-called the 5' RACE reads through MiXCR, storing one row per CDR3 protein. The table shows 100,000 to 130,000 distinct CDR3 sequences, with about a sixth occurring only once. There are a few counts of this clonotype. Its antigen is not known. V gene TRBV21-1 combines with J gene TRBJ2-1; the D call of TRBD1 is as the table states it, not checked on the DNA. TRBV21-1 is annotated as a pseudogene. The sequence came from a man between 18 and 29 years old who had mild COVID-19 (a few samples of this study predate the infection). Cell type and time point are not known. Sequenced input: PBMCs or a T cell subset sorted from them (not recorded which). DNA of the CDR3: TGTGCCAGCAGAAAAACCCCCCGGACACAGAGCTCCTACAATGAGCAGTTCTTC. Its protein product is CASRKTPRTQSSYNEQFF.